Sequencing of this T cell receptor (beta chain) was carried out in a study of cytomegalovirus exposure and HLA in healthy donors. Whole-study context: Approximately 180 million T cells yielded some 100 million unique TCR beta sequences, as an earlier analysis found. Study findings and constraints: Testing in vitro showed three CMV-associated chains specific for CMV antigens. Certain indistinguishable V segments, among them TRBV6-2 and TRBV6-3, were excluded. Listed as cytomegalovirus-associated were 150 to 200 TCR beta chains.

Remarks on this clone: The antigen remains unidentified. Without the conserved terminal phenylalanine or tryptophan, this CDR3 likely stems from a read error. Because the CDR3's place on the DNA is in doubt, the DNA is left out and the CDR3 is given as listed by TCRdb.

The PCR used 60 Vbeta and 13 Jbeta primers. The method was immunoSEQ multiplex PCR; TCRdb's version includes in-frame clones alone and lacks a portion of them. Of hundreds of thousands of clones in the sample, roughly two thirds were seen once. CDR1 SGHTA and CDR2 FQGTGA come from the germline V gene. The CDR3 numbers 13 amino acids, ends counted. This sequence originates from a female donor in good health and CMV-seronegative. V gene TRBV7-3 combines with J gene TRBJ2-7; no check of the table's D call, TRBD1, against the DNA was made. The sequenced sample consisted of PBMCs. The CDR3 spells CASSLTGSTPVGI.